This T cell receptor (beta chain) emerged from a study of breast tumors, draining lymph nodes, adjacent tissues. General observations from the study: Tumor and nontumor repertoires were significantly more similar in luminal-like than in basal-like breast cancer. Tumor TCR diversity was below lymph nodes but above nontumor tissue. Data fit most tumor T cells coming from lymph node, expanding in tumor. Data only fit, rather than demonstrated, lymph node origin of most tumor T cells.

Breast cancer patients provided tissue from their axillary draining lymph nodes. TCRdb processed the multiplex PCR reads anew with MiXCR; each CDR3 protein has one entry. This repertoire shows approximately 120,000 distinct CDR3 sequences, 21% found once; its top ten account for roughly 2%. This clonotype was recorded at least ten times. Its antigen is not identified. Per the germline V gene, CDR1 is MGHRA and CDR2 is YSYEKL. Trimming left V 6 bases short and J 3 bases short, with 11 bases between. The CDR3 covers 14 residues. The specimen was axillary lymph node tissue. The clonotype was recovered from a female donor with breast cancer. Some clones in this sample may be carry-over from other donors' samples. This sequence joins TRBV4-1 and TRBJ2-2; D remains unclear. CDR3 region: CASSFDEYTGELFF. DNA for the CDR3: TGCGCCAGCAGTTTCGACGAGTACACCGGGGAGCTGTTTTTT.